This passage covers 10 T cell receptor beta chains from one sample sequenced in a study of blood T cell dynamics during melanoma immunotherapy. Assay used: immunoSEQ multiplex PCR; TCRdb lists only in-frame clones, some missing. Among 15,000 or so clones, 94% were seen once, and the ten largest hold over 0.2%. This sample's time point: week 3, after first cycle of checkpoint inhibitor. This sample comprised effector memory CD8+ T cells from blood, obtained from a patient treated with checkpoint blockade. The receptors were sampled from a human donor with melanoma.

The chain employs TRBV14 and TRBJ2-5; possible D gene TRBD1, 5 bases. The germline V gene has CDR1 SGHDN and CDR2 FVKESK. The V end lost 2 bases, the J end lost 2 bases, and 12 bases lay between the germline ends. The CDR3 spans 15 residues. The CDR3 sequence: CASSQYDRPQETQYF. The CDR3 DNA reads TGTGCCAGCAGCCAATATGACAGACCTCAAGAGACCCAGTACTTC.

The CDR3 sequence: CASSSGDTQYF. The CDR3 nucleotides read TGTGCCAGCAGTTCGGGAGATACGCAGTATTTT. The chain combines TRBV6-1 with TRBJ2-3; D gene unclear. Trimming shortened V by 5 bases and J by 5 bases, and 5 bases separated the two germline ends. Germline CDR1 MNHNS, CDR2 SASEGT. The CDR3 contains 11 residues.

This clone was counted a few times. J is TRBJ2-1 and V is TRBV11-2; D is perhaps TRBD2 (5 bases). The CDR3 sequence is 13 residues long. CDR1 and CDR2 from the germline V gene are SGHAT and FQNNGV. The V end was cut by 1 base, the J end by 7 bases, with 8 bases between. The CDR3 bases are TGTGCCAGCAGCTTAGCCCGAGGGAATGAGCAGTTCTTC. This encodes CASSLARGNEQFF.

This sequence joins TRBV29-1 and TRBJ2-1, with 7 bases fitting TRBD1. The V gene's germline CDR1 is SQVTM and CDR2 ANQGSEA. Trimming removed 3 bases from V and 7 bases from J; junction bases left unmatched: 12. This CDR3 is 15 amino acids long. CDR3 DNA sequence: TGCAGCGTTGAGTATAGGGGGCGGGCTGGAAATGAGCAGTTCTTC. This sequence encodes CSVEYRGRAGNEQFF.

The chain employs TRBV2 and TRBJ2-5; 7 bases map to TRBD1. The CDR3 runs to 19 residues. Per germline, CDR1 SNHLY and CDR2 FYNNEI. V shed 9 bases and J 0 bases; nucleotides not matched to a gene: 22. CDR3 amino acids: CARALSHRGRTPNQETQYF. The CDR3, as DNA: TGTGCCAGAGCCCTATCACACAGGGGTCGGACGCCTAACCAAGAGACCCAGTACTTC.

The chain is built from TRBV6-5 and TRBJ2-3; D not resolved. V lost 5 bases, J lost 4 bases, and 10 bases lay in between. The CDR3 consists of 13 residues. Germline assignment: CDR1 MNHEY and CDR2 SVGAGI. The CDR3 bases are TGTGCCAGCAGTCCCCGGACGGCAGATACGCAGTATTTT. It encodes CASSPRTADTQYF.

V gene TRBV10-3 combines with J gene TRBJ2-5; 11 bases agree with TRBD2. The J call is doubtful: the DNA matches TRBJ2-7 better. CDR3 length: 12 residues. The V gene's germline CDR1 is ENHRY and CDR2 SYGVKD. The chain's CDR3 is CATSLAGDEQYF. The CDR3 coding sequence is TGTGCCACCTCACTAGCGGGAGACGAGCAGTACTTC.

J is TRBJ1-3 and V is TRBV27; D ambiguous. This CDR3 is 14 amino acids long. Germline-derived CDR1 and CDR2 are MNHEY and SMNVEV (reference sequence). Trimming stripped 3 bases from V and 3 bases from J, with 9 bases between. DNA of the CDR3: TGTGCCAGCAGTTTTGATCCTTATGGAAACACCATATATTTT. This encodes CASSFDPYGNTIYF.

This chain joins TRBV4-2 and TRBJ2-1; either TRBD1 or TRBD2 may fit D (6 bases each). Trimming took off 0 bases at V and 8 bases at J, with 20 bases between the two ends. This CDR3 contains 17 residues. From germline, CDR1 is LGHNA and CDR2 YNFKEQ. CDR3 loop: CASSQDSRGVGVYEQFF. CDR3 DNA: TGTGCCAGCAGCCAAGATAGTAGGGGGGTCGGTGTCTATGAGCAGTTCTTC.

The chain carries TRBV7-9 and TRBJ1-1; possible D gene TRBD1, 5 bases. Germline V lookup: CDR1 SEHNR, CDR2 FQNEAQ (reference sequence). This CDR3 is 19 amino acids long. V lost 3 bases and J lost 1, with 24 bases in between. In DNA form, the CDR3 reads TGTGCCAGCAGCTTTAGACCTTTGAGGGACTTCTCAAGGAACACTGAAGCTTTCTTT. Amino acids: CASSFRPLRDFSRNTEAFF. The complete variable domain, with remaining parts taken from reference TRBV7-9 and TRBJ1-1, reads DTGVSQNPRHKITKRGQNVTFRCDPISEHNRLYWYRQTLGQGPEFLTYFQNEAQLEKSRLLSDRFSAERPKGSFSTLEIQRTEQGDSAMYLCASSFRPLRDFSRNTEAFFGQGTRLTVV.